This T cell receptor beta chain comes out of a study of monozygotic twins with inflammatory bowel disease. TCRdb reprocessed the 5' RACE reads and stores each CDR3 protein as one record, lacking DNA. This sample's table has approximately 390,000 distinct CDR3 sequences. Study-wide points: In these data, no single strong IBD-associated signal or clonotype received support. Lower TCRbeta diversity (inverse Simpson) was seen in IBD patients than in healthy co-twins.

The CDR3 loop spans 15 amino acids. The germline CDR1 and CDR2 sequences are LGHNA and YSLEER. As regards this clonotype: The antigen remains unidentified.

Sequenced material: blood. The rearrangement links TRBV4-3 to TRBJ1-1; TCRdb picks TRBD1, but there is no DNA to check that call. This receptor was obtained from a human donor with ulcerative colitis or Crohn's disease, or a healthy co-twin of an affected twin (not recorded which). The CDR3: CASSQKSQGPTEAFF.